This T cell receptor (beta chain) was identified during a study of cytomegalovirus exposure and HLA in healthy donors. Background on the study: T cells numbering approximately 170 million yielded around 120 million unique TCR beta sequences in an earlier analysis. There were approximately 400 genotyped donors. Of these, roughly 84% fell in the genetic ancestry cluster associated with self-reported Caucasian donors.

Between the trimmed V and J ends, which lost 0 bases and 5 bases, there was a span of 23 bases. Germline V gene sequence: CDR1 LGHNA, CDR2 YSLEER. The CDR3 is made up of 19 amino acids. The PCR was carried out with 60 Vbeta primers and 13 Jbeta primers. TCRdb's table, derived via immunoSEQ multiplex PCR, lists solely in-frame clones and lacks some. The table shows about 190,000 clones, with 60% to 80% occurring only once. This receptor was obtained from a young woman in good health and CMV-seronegative. The sample was PBMCs. V usage is TRBV4-3 and J usage is TRBJ2-1; a weak D match, TRBD1 (6 bases). The CDR3 loop reads CASSQEAGATNLLDNEQFF. As DNA, the CDR3 is TGCGCCAGCAGCCAAGAAGCAGGGGCCACGAATCTACTTGACAATGAGCAGTTCTTC.